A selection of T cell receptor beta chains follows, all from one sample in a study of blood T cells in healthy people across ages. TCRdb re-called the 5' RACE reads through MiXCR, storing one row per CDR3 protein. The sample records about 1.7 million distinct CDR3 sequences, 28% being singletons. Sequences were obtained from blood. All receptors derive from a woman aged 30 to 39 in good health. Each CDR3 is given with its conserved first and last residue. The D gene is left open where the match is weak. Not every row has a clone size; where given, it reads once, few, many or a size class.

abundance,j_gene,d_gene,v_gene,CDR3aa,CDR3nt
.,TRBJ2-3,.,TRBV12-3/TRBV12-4,CASSFTGEADAQYF,TGTGCCAGCAGTTTTACAGGGGAGGCAGATGCGCAGTATTTC
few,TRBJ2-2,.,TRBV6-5,CASRTGTPGGGELFF,TGTGCCAGCAGAACCGGGACACCTGGGGGCGGGGAGCTGTTTTTT
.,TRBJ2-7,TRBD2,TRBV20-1,CSAPMGGSYEQYF,TGCAGTGCGCCCATGGGGGGGTCCTACGAGCAGTACTTC
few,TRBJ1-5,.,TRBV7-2,CASSYQEGPQHF,TGTGCCAGCAGCTACCAGGAGGGGCCCCAGCATTTT
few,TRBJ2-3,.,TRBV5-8,CASSLVHHGTDTQYF,TGTGCCAGCAGCTTAGTCCACCATGGGACAGATACGCAGTATTTT
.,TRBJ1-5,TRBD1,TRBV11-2,CASNLGDRPNQPQHF,TGTGCCAGCAACTTAGGGGACAGGCCTAATCAGCCCCAGCATTTT
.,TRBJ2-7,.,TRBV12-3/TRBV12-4,CASTTDWSYEQYF,TGTGCCAGCACCACGGACTGGTCCTACGAGCAGTACTTC
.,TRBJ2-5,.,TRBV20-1,CSAPPGTRGETQYF,TGCAGTGCTCCACCCGGGACCCGGGGCGAGACCCAGTACTTC
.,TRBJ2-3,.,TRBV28,CASSRRTAVTDTQYF,TGTGCCAGCAGCAGACGGACGGCTGTAACAGATACGCAGTATTTT
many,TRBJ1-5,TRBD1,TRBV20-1,CSALDREAQPQHF,TGCAGTGCCCTGGACAGGGAGGCTCAGCCCCAGCATTTT
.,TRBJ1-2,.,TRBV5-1,CASSLGTPTNYGYTF,TGCGCCAGCAGCTTGGGCACACCCACTAACTATGGCTACACCTTC